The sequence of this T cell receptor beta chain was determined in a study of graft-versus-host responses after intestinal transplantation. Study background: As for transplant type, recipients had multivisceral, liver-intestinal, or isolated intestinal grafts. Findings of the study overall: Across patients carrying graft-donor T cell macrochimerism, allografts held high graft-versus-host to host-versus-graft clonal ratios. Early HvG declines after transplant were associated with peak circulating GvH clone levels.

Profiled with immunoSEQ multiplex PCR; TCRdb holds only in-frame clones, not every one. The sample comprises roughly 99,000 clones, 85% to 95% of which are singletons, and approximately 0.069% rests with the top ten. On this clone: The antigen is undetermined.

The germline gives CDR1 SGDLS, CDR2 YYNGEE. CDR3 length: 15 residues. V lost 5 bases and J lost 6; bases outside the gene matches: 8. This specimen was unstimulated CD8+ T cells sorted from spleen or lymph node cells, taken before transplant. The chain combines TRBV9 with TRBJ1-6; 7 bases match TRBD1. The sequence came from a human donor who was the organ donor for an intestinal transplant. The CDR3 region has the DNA TGTGCCAGCAGTGAAACAGGGGCTAGTAATTCACCCCTCCACTTT. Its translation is CASSETGASNSPLHF.